The 2 T cell receptor beta chains below come from one sample, sequenced in a study of blood T cells in healthy people across ages. A second PCR, run for roughly 7 to 11 cycles, used a sample-barcoded 5' primer plus a J-beta primer mix. TCRdb ran MiXCR on the 5' RACE reads and lists one entry per CDR3 protein. The sample lists fewer than 800,000 distinct CDR3 sequences; about half were seen once. Specimen: blood. The source of these receptors is a woman between 55 and 75 years old in good health.

V and J are TRBV15 and TRBJ2-7; D might be TRBD2 (7 bases). The CDR3 length is 14 residues. Germline-derived CDR1 and CDR2 are LNHNV and YYDKDF (reference sequence). V lost 5 bases, J lost 5 bases, and 16 bases lay in between. The CDR3 DNA is TGTGCCACCAGCTTAGGGGCGGGGGCCGACGAGCAGTACTTC. This sequence encodes CATSLGAGADEQYF.

This clonotype came up a few times. The genes are TRBV4-3 and TRBJ2-1, with 8 positions matching TRBD2. Unmatched junction bases numbered 7, after V lost 3 bases and J lost 6 bases. CDR3 length equals 15 residues. Germline V gene lookup returns CDR1 LGHNA and CDR2 YSLEER. In nucleotides, the CDR3 is TGCGCCAGCAGCCAGTTAGCGGGAATGCTCAATGAGCAGTTCTTC. Translation gives CASSQLAGMLNEQFF.